This entry lists 26 T cell receptor beta chains sequenced from one sample in a study of cytomegalovirus exposure and HLA in healthy donors (dated by TCRdb to 2015 to 2018). Libraries were built with the immunoSEQ multiplex PCR assay. The multiplex PCR relied on a mix of 60 forward primers for TCR Vbeta segments and 13 reverse primers for TCR Jbeta segments. Entries here come from immuneACCESS through TCRdb and include only in-frame sequences with V and J called. Some clones fail to appear in such tables; in the studies checked, an unresolved V gene covers under half of the shortfall, and the cause of the remainder is unknown. The sample has fewer than 30,000 clones on record. The ten largest clonotypes hold 0.71% of the sample. Sequencing was carried out using PBMCs. These TCRs come from a man aged 25-45 years in good health and CMV-seronegative.

The chain combines TRBV7-2 with TRBJ1-1, with a tentative D call TRBD1 (5 bases). Per germline, CDR1 SGHTA and CDR2 FQGNSA. The V gene lost 4 bases and the J gene lost 4 bases, with 13 bases spanning the gap. CDR3 length: 14 amino acids. The CDR3 DNA reads TGTGCCAGCAGCTCCAGGGACGGGGGCACTGAAGCTTTCTTT. Translation: CASSSRDGGTEAFF.

J is TRBJ2-7 and V is TRBV18; 9 positions match TRBD2. CDR1 and CDR2 from the germline V gene are KGHSH and LQKENI. V shed 3 bases and J 7 bases; nucleotides not matched to a gene: 7. The CDR3 length is 14 residues. The CDR3 DNA reads TGTGCCAGCTCACCGAGTCTAGCGGGATTTGAGCAGTACTTC. This translates into CASSPSLAGFEQYF.

The gene calls are TRBV5-1 and TRBJ2-3, with 10 bases that match TRBD2. V gave up 3 bases and J gave up 1 base; unmatched junction bases: 2. This CDR3 has 15 residues. Germline CDR1 SGHRS, CDR2 YFSETQ. The CDR3: CASSSSGGGTDTQYF. The CDR3 DNA reads TGCGCCAGCAGCTCGAGCGGGGGGGGCACAGATACGCAGTATTTT.

This chain links TRBV9 with TRBJ1-2; D unresolved. There are 12 residues in the CDR3. Looked up from germline, CDR1 is SGDLS and CDR2 is YYNGEE. Trimming left V 3 bases short and J 7 bases short, with 10 bases between. CDR3 bases: TGTGCCAGCAGCGAGGAGGACGGTGGCTACACCTTC. It encodes CASSEEDGGYTF.

The chain employs TRBV20-1 and TRBJ2-2; no reliable D call. V lost 2 bases and J 6 bases, leaving 4 bases between the germline ends. The CDR3 totals 11 residues. Germline V gene data show CDR1 as DFQATT and CDR2 as SNEGSKA (reference sequence). CDR3 residues: CSARTAGELFF. The DNA of the CDR3 is TGCAGTGCTAGAACAGCCGGGGAGCTGTTTTTT.

The chain carries TRBV6-6 and TRBJ1-2, with D possibly matching TRBD1 (6 bases). V lost 2 bases and J 4 bases, leaving 14 bases between the germline ends. This CDR3 has 15 amino acids. Germline CDR1 and CDR2: MNHNY and SVGAGI (reference sequence). The CDR3 protein is CASSYEGGGFYGYTF. In DNA, the CDR3 is TGTGCCAGCAGTTACGAAGGGGGGGGATTCTATGGCTACACCTTC.

This chain uses TRBV12-5 with TRBJ1-1; D unclear. V lost 1 base and J 6 bases, leaving 9 bases between the germline ends. Germline CDR1 and CDR2: LGHNT and FRNRAP. This CDR3 contains 13 residues. In nucleotides, the CDR3 is TGTGCTAGTGGTTTGGATTATAGCGCTGAAGCTTTCTTT. Translated: CASGLDYSAEAFF.

The chain joins TRBV5-1 to TRBJ2-7; 8 bases are a match to TRBD1. This CDR3 region has 15 residues. CDR1 is SGHRS, CDR2 YFSETQ, per germline. After removal of 4 bases from V and 4 bases from J, the junction contained 10 bases not matched to a gene. For the CDR3, the DNA is TGCGCCAGCAGCATCAGACCGGGACAGGTATACGAGCAGTACTTC. It specifies CASSIRPGQVYEQYF.

The chain is built from TRBV11-2 and TRBJ2-2, with TRBD2 matching over 8 bases. Germline-derived CDR1 and CDR2 are SGHAT and FQNNGV. V lost 1 base, J lost 7 bases, and 11 bases stayed unmatched. CDR3 length: 17 amino acids. The CDR3 loop is CASSLVHKREWVGELFF. In DNA form, the CDR3 reads TGTGCCAGCAGCTTAGTTCATAAGCGGGAGTGGGTCGGGGAGCTGTTTTTT.

This chain links TRBV10-3 with TRBJ2-5; TRBD1 agrees at 12 bases. CDR1 ENHRY and CDR2 SYGVKD come from the germline V gene. The CDR3 runs 16 residues. V gave up 10 bases and J gave up 4 bases; unmatched junction bases: 13. The CDR3 spells CATAPMGQGAGETQYF. CDR3 DNA sequence: TGTGCCACCGCACCCATGGGACAGGGGGCTGGAGAGACCCAGTACTTC.

The gene calls are TRBV7-9 and TRBJ2-1, with TRBD2 matching over 7 bases. Per germline, CDR1 SEHNR and CDR2 FQNEAQ (reference sequence). This CDR3 is built from 16 residues. The trim removed 5 bases at V and 5 bases at J, leaving 12 bases unmatched. CDR3: CASSGGLPLRDNEQFF. CDR3 DNA: TGTGCCAGCAGCGGGGGACTACCCCTGAGAGACAATGAGCAGTTCTTC.

J is TRBJ1-1 and V is TRBV29-1; a possible D gene is TRBD1 (6 bases). The CDR3 runs 12 residues. V was cut by 4 bases and J by 5 bases, with 11 bases left in between. The germline V gene encodes CDR1 SQVTM and CDR2 ANQGSEA. CDR3 coding DNA: TGCAGCGTTGTCCCTAGGGGGACTGAAGCTTTCTTT. Translating it yields CSVVPRGTEAFF.

The V and J genes are TRBV27 and TRBJ2-2; 7 bases are shared with TRBD2. The CDR3 has 13 residues. Trimming at V came to 10 bases and at J to 5 bases, leaving 7 bases not matched to a gene. Germline V gives CDR1 MNHEY, CDR2 SMNVEV (reference sequence). CDR3 DNA sequence: TGTGCCACCCACCCGGGAGGAACCGGGGAGCTGTTTTTT. This translates into CATHPGGTGELFF.

CDR3 protein: CASSQGVASYETQYF. CDR3 nucleotide sequence: TGCGCCAGCAGCCAAGGTGTAGCGAGCTATGAGACCCAGTACTTC. The chain joins TRBV4-3 to TRBJ2-5, with a possible D match to TRBD2 (5 bases). The CDR3 loop spans 15 amino acids. Trimming took off 1 base at V and 5 bases at J, with 14 bases between the two ends. The germline V gene encodes CDR1 LGHNA and CDR2 YSLEER.

V gene TRBV27 combines with J gene TRBJ1-2; the match to TRBD1 covers 7 bases. This CDR3 is built from 15 residues. V lost 3 bases, J lost 0 bases, and 4 bases stayed unmatched. From germline, CDR1 is MNHEY and CDR2 SMNVEV (reference sequence). The CDR3 is CASSFLDRSNYGYTF. The CDR3 nucleotides are TGTGCCAGCAGTTTCCTGGACAGGTCTAACTATGGCTACACCTTC.

The rearrangement uses TRBV7-9 and TRBJ2-1; TRBD1 is a possible D gene (6 bases). V lost 5 bases to trimming and J lost 9 bases, with 20 bases between them. Germline CDR1 reads SEHNR; CDR2 reads FQNEAQ (reference sequence). This CDR3 contains 15 residues. This CDR3 is CASSPNPQGLGEQFF. CDR3 nucleotide sequence: TGTGCCAGCAGCCCCAACCCGCAGGGGCTAGGTGAGCAGTTCTTC.

CDR3 amino acids: CAWSGGQGNIQYF. The DNA for the CDR3 is TGTGCCTGGAGTGGGGGACAGGGAAACATTCAGTACTTC. The chain carries TRBV30 and TRBJ2-4; 9 positions match TRBD1. The CDR3 has 13 amino acids. Germline V gene lookup returns CDR1 GTSNPN and CDR2 SVGIG (reference sequence). V lost 1 base to trimming and J lost 6 bases; unmatched junction nucleotides: 1.

The rearrangement uses TRBV27 and TRBJ2-7; a possible D gene is TRBD1 (6 bases). Germline lookup yields CDR1 MNHEY and CDR2 SMNVEV (reference sequence). The CDR3 is 13 residues long. The V and J ends lost 5 bases and 7 bases respectively, with 15 bases between them. The CDR3 region has the DNA TGTGCCAGCAGTCCGACAGGTTTCGGAGAGCAGTACTTC. Translating it yields CASSPTGFGEQYF.

The CDR3 region has the DNA TGCGCCAGCAGCTCGAGCGGGACCTCGTCGGGTGGCTACACCTTC. Protein sequence: CASSSSGTSSGGYTF. The chain links TRBV5-1 to TRBJ1-2, with D possibly matching TRBD1 (5 bases). The V end was cut by 3 bases, the J end by 7 bases, with 19 bases between. The CDR3 extends over 15 amino acids. Germline CDR1 is SGHRS and CDR2 is YFSETQ.

The chain uses TRBV7-8 and TRBJ2-3; TRBD2 matches 11 bases. After removal of 1 base from V and 9 bases from J, the junction contained 12 bases not matched to a gene. The CDR3 runs to 17 residues. Germline loops: CDR1 SGHVS, CDR2 FQNEAQ. The CDR3 reads CASSLGGLAAILGTQYF. In nucleotides, the CDR3 is TGTGCCAGCAGCTTAGGGGGACTAGCGGCCATCCTGGGCACGCAGTATTTT. The full variable domain, rest sourced from reference TRBV7-8 and TRBJ2-3, is GAGVSQSPRYKVAKRGQDVALRCDPISGHVSLFWYQQALGQGPEFLTYFQNEAQLDKSGLPSDRFFAERPEGSVSTLKIQRTQQEDSAVYLCASSLGGLAAILGTQYFGPGTRLTVL.

The chain employs TRBV27 and TRBJ1-5, with 8 nucleotides matching TRBD1. After removal of 5 bases from V and 7 bases from J, the junction contained 1 base not matched to a gene. Germline V gene data show CDR1 as MNHEY and CDR2 as SMNVEV (reference sequence). The CDR3 runs to 12 residues. The CDR3 is CASSDRGQPQHF. CDR3 DNA: TGTGCCAGCAGTGACAGGGGACAGCCCCAGCATTTT.

V and J are TRBV4-3 and TRBJ2-7; tentative D call: TRBD2 (6 bases). This CDR3 has 15 amino acids. Germline-derived CDR1 and CDR2 are LGHNA and YSLEER. The V and J ends lost 2 bases and 0 bases respectively, with 11 bases between them. CDR3 nucleotide sequence: TGCGCCAGCAGCCAATCTTGGGAGGTCTCCTACGAGCAGTACTTC. Translation gives CASSQSWEVSYEQYF.

V gene TRBV7-6 combines with J gene TRBJ1-3, with D maybe TRBD1 (6 bases). V lost 4 bases and J lost 2, with 9 bases in between. Germline lookup yields CDR1 SGHVS and CDR2 FNYEAQ. This CDR3 contains 14 residues. CDR3 in DNA: TGTGCCAGCAGCTACTGGACAGCTGGAAACACCATATATTTT. Encoded protein: CASSYWTAGNTIYF.

The chain's CDR3 is CASSAWTGLTDTQYF. In DNA form, the CDR3 reads TGTGCCAGCAGTGCATGGACAGGTCTCACAGATACGCAGTATTTT. The chain uses TRBV2 and TRBJ2-3, with TRBD1 identical over 7 bases. This CDR3 spans 15 amino acids. V shed 4 bases and J 2 bases; nucleotides not matched to a gene: 6. Germline assignment: CDR1 SNHLY and CDR2 FYNNEI.

This chain joins TRBV4-3 and TRBJ1-4; TRBD1 agrees at 11 bases. Germline V gene sequence: CDR1 LGHNA, CDR2 YSLEER. V shed 1 base and J 8 bases; nucleotides not matched to a gene: 6. The CDR3 sequence is 16 residues long. The CDR3: CASSQAPGTGGEKLFF. The CDR3, as DNA: TGCGCCAGCAGCCAAGCCCCCGGGACAGGGGGGGAAAAACTGTTTTTT.

The chain employs TRBV27 and TRBJ2-7, with D possibly matching TRBD2 (6 bases). The CDR3 is made up of 14 amino acids. V was cut by 5 bases and J by 3 bases, with 14 bases left in between. Germline values: CDR1 MNHEY, CDR2 SMNVEV (reference sequence). The CDR3 is CASSDAGRFYEQYF. The CDR3 nucleotides are TGTGCCAGCAGTGACGCGGGACGGTTCTACGAGCAGTACTTC.